These 7 T cell receptor beta chains originate from one sample sequenced in a study of blood T cell repertoires in COVID-19. Produced via immunoSEQ multiplex PCR; TCRdb's table is partial and in-frame only. The profile shows some 190,000 clones, roughly 90% of them singletons. Sequenced material: peripheral blood. The receptors originated from a woman aged 40 to 50 who had recovered from COVID-19.

The CDR3 coding sequence is TGTGCCAGCAGCGGAGGGTCGTCTAGCGGGAGGGCACGCAATGAGCAGTTCTTC. Translating gives CASSGGSSSGRARNEQFF. This chain uses TRBV3-1 (or the pseudogene TRBV3-2) with TRBJ2-1; 12 nucleotides match TRBD2. The V gene end was trimmed by 5 bases and the J gene end by 6 bases; junction bases not matched to a gene: 14. The CDR3 sequence is 18 residues long. The germline V gene has CDR1 LGHDT and CDR2 YNNKEL (reference sequence).

The V call is TRBV30, the J call TRBJ1-5; 7 bases fit TRBD1. This CDR3 is 14 amino acids long. Trimming took 1 base from V and 11 from J; bases not matched to a gene: 11. Germline CDR1 and CDR2: GTSNPN and SVGIG (reference sequence). This CDR3 reads CAWSEGQGEGAQHF. The DNA for the CDR3 is TGTGCCTGGAGTGAGGGGCAGGGGGAAGGGGCCCAGCATTTT.

The gene calls are TRBV27 and TRBJ2-7; 15 bases line up with TRBD2. J was trimmed by 0 bases and V by 5 bases; bases with no gene match: 5. This CDR3 is 17 amino acids long. The germline gives CDR1 MNHEY, CDR2 SMNVEV (reference sequence). The CDR3 DNA is TGTGCCAGCAGTCCCTGGACTAGCGGGAGGGTCTCCTACGAGCAGTACTTC. Translation: CASSPWTSGRVSYEQYF.

The chain has TRBV9 and TRBJ1-1; TRBD1 is a possible D gene (5 bases). Looked up from germline, CDR1 is SGDLS and CDR2 is YYNGEE. There are 13 residues in the CDR3. V was shortened by 4 bases and J by 4 bases, with 11 bases between the two germline ends. CDR3 nucleotide sequence: TGTGCCAGCAGCCTGGGGGGGGGCACTGAAGCTTTCTTT. Translated: CASSLGGGTEAFF.

The chain links TRBV19 to TRBJ2-1, with TRBD2 matching 14 bases. Per the germline V gene, CDR1 is LNHDA and CDR2 is SQIVND (reference sequence). V shed 9 bases, J shed 6 bases, and the junction held 13 bases outside the gene matches. This CDR3 is built from 17 residues. The CDR3 protein is CASSGTSGRSASNEQFF. Written as DNA, the CDR3 is TGTGCCAGCTCCGGGACTAGCGGGAGAAGTGCGAGCAATGAGCAGTTCTTC.

The V call is TRBV7-3, the J call TRBJ2-3; 10 bases align to TRBD2. Germline assignment: CDR1 SGHTA and CDR2 FQGTGA. The length of the CDR3 is 13 residues. Trimming at V came to 3 bases and at J to 6 bases, leaving 0 bases not matched to a gene. Here the CDR3 reads CASSLTSGDTQYF. The CDR3 nucleotides read TGTGCCAGCAGCTTGACTAGCGGGGATACGCAGTATTTT.

The genes are TRBV11-2 and TRBJ2-3; 8 positions match TRBD2. J lost 3 bases, V lost 7 bases, and 6 bases had no gene match. CDR3 length: 14 amino acids. Germline V gene data show CDR1 as SGHAT and CDR2 as FQNNGV. Written as DNA, the CDR3 is TGTGCCAGCATGAGGATAGCGGGAACAGATACGCAGTATTTT. This sequence encodes CASMRIAGTDTQYF.